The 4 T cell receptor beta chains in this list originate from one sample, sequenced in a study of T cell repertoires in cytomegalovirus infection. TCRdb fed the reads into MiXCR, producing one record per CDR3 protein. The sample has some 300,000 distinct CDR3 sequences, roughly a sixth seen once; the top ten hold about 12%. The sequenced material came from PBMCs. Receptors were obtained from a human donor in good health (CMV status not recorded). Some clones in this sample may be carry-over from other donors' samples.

Here the CDR3 DNA reads TGCAGTGCTAGACCGGTGGTGGGGAATAATTCACCCCTCCACTTT. Translated, it gives CSARPVVGNNSPLHF. The chain uses TRBV20-1 and TRBJ1-6; D gene uncertain. V lost 2 bases to trimming and J lost 5 bases, with 13 bases between them. There are 15 residues in the CDR3. From germline, CDR1 is DFQATT and CDR2 SNEGSKA (reference sequence).

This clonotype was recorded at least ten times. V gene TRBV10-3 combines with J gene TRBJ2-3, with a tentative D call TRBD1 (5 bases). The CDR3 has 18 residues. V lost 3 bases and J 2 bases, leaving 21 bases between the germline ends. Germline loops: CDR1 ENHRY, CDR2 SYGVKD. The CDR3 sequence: CAISELGKRQSNTDTQYF. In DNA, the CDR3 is TGTGCCATCAGTGAACTGGGGAAGAGACAGTCGAACACAGATACGCAGTATTTT.

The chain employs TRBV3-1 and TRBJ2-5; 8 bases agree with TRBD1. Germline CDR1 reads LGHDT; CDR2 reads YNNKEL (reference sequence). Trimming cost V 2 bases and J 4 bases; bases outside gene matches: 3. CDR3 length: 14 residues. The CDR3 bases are TGTGCCAGCAGCCAACAGGGGGCCCGAGAGACCCAGTACTTC. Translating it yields CASSQQGARETQYF.

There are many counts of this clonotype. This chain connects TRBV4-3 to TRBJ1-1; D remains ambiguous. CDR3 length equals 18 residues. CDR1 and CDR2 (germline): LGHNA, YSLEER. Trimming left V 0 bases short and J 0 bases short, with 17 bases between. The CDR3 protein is CASSQDRYDTDMNTEAFF. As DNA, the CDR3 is TGCGCCAGCAGCCAAGATCGTTACGATACAGACATGAACACTGAAGCTTTCTTT.